The 21 T cell receptor beta chains reported below all come from one sample, sequenced in a study of CD8+CD57+ T cells in acquired aplastic anemia. Profiles of TCR beta VDJ and CDR3 were generated from a genomic DNA template. A single record per CDR3 protein comes from TCRdb applying MiXCR to the reads. Of about 42,000 distinct CDR3 sequences listed, around 63% were seen once; the top ten hold about 22%. Sample: sorted CD4+, CD8+, or CD8+CD57+ T cells (not recorded which) from PBMCs. All receptors come from a human donor in good health, serving as a control.

The V and J genes are TRBV2 and TRBJ2-7; TRBD2 matches 7 bases. Germline assignment: CDR1 SNHLY and CDR2 FYNNEI. The junction had 8 bases not matched to a gene; V was cut back by 5 bases and J by 4 bases. This CDR3 comprises 14 residues. CDR3 sequence reads: CASSFPGGEYEQYF. The CDR3 coding sequence is TGTGCCAGCAGTTTTCCGGGAGGAGAATACGAGCAGTACTTC.

This clonotype appeared a single time. V usage is TRBV15 and J usage is TRBJ1-1; TRBD1 aligns across 7 bases. There are 12 residues in the CDR3. Germline V gene sequence: CDR1 LNHNV, CDR2 YYDKDF (reference sequence). V shed 6 bases and J 11 bases; nucleotides not matched to a gene: 9. CDR3 in amino acids: CATSDTGERAFF. DNA of the CDR3: TGTGCCACCAGTGATACAGGGGAGAGGGCTTTCTTT.

The chain has TRBV20-1 and TRBJ2-3; 15 nucleotides line up with TRBD2. CDR1 and CDR2 (germline): DFQATT, SNEGSKA (reference sequence). The CDR3 totals 16 residues. J gave up 1 base and V 6 bases, and 5 bases lay outside the gene matches. The DNA of the CDR3 is TGCAGTGCACCGAGGACTAGCGGGGGGGGCACAGATACGCAGTATTTT. It encodes CSAPRTSGGGTDTQYF.

The chain recombines TRBV20-1 with TRBJ2-4; D is perhaps TRBD2 (7 bases). V was shortened by 6 bases and J by 1 base, with 22 bases between the two germline ends. Germline assignment: CDR1 DFQATT and CDR2 SNEGSKA (reference sequence). This CDR3 comprises 17 residues. The CDR3 region is CSAARVAGQGAKNIQYF. CDR3 nucleotide sequence: TGCAGTGCAGCGAGGGTAGCGGGCCAGGGGGCCAAAAACATTCAGTACTTC.

The V and J genes are TRBV2 and TRBJ1-6; D unresolved. The CDR3 is 17 amino acids. Germline V gene data show CDR1 as SNHLY and CDR2 as FYNNEI. V was shortened by 6 bases and J by 10 bases, with 25 bases between the two germline ends. In nucleotides, the CDR3 is TGTGCCAGCAGGAAGATGACCGGGAGCTCCAGAGGATCACCCCTCCACTTT. Protein product: CASRKMTGSSRGSPLHF.

This chain uses TRBV29-1 with TRBJ1-6; the match to TRBD1 covers 8 bases. Germline values: CDR1 SQVTM, CDR2 ANQGSEA. Unmatched junction bases numbered 5, after V lost 6 bases and J lost 7 bases. The CDR3 has 13 residues. CDR3 sequence reads: CSVYRTGNSPLHF. CDR3 DNA: TGCAGCGTCTACCGGACAGGGAATTCACCCCTCCACTTT.

This clonotype was seen many times. Relative to the germline gene, one junction end is altered; a read error may explain this. The V and J genes are TRBV5-1 and TRBJ1-1, with 8 bases that match TRBD1. Germline V CDR1 and CDR2: SGHRS, YFSETQ. This CDR3 comprises 14 residues. CDR3 DNA sequence: TGCGCCAGCAGCTCTGGGACAGGAAACACTGAAGCTTCCTTT. It specifies CASSSGTGNTEASF.

This clonotype was found a few times. The chain combines TRBV7-2 with TRBJ1-2; TRBD1 matches at 7 bases. The germline CDR1 and CDR2 sequences are SGHTA and FQGNSA. V was clipped by 4 bases and J by 2 bases; unmatched bases: 1. CDR3 length: 13 residues. CDR3 DNA sequence: TGTGCCAGCAGCTCCAGGGGGAACTATGGCTACACCTTC. It codes for CASSSRGNYGYTF.

In its sample, this clonotype ranks as medium-sized. The chain combines TRBV29-1 with TRBJ2-5; no firm D call. CDR3 length: 11 amino acids. CDR1 and CDR2 (germline): SQVTM, ANQGSEA. Trimming cost V 1 base and J 7 bases, with 7 bases left between them. The CDR3 here is CSVEGSGTQYF. The CDR3 DNA sequence: TGCAGCGTTGAAGGTTCGGGGACCCAGTACTTC.

This chain uses TRBV15 with TRBJ2-2; D not resolved. The CDR3 is 15 residues long. The V end lost 0 bases, the J end lost 7 bases, and 12 bases lay between the germline ends. Per germline, CDR1 LNHNV and CDR2 YYDKDF (reference sequence). This CDR3 reads CATSRDLWEIGELFF. In nucleotides, the CDR3 is TGTGCCACCAGCAGAGATCTTTGGGAAATCGGGGAGCTGTTTTTT.

The V and J genes are TRBV15 and TRBJ2-4; weak D call: TRBD1 (7 bases). The CDR3 contains 14 residues. With 5 bases removed from V and 3 bases from J, the gap between germline ends came to 11 bases. Germline assignment: CDR1 LNHNV and CDR2 YYDKDF (reference sequence). In nucleotides, the CDR3 is TGTGCCACCAGCGGAGGGGGCGGCAAAAACATTCAGTACTTC. Its protein product is CATSGGGGKNIQYF.

The CDR3 protein is CASNQGSGNQPQHF. The CDR3 DNA reads TGTGCCAGCAATCAAGGGTCCGGCAATCAGCCCCAGCATTTT. J is TRBJ1-5 and V is TRBV2; D is ambiguous. V was clipped by 7 bases and J by 2 bases, with 12 bases between them. This CDR3 region has 14 residues. Germline V lookup: CDR1 SNHLY, CDR2 FYNNEI.

This chain uses TRBV2 with TRBJ2-1; 10 nucleotides agree with TRBD2. This CDR3 is built from 16 residues. The germline V gene has CDR1 SNHLY and CDR2 FYNNEI. The V gene end was trimmed by 5 bases and the J gene end by 9 bases; junction bases not matched to a gene: 13. The CDR3 here is CASSHRLAGWGIEQFF. The CDR3 nucleotides read TGTGCCAGCAGTCATAGACTAGCGGGCTGGGGCATTGAGCAGTTCTTC.

V gene TRBV19 combines with J gene TRBJ2-2; no firm D call. CDR3 length: 13 amino acids. The V end was cut by 8 bases, the J end by 5 bases, with 12 bases between. The germline gives CDR1 LNHDA, CDR2 SQIVND (reference sequence). The CDR3 loop is CASGRSDTGELFF. The CDR3 nucleotides read TGTGCCAGTGGCAGGAGTGATACCGGGGAGCTGTTTTTT.

The rearrangement links TRBV9 to TRBJ2-5; tentatively, D is TRBD2 (6 bases). The germline CDR1 and CDR2 sequences are SGDLS and YYNGEE. The CDR3 is made up of 15 amino acids. V dropped 0 bases and J dropped 4 bases, with 13 bases sitting between them. CDR3 sequence: CASSVEGDLGETQYF. The CDR3 DNA reads as TGTGCCAGCAGCGTAGAAGGGGACTTGGGAGAGACCCAGTACTTC.

This chain joins TRBV2 and TRBJ2-7; D is uncertain. Germline CDR1 SNHLY, CDR2 FYNNEI. V lost 6 bases and J lost 4, with 16 bases in between. CDR3 size: 14 residues. The CDR3 DNA is TGTGCCAGCAGGGTCACTTGGGCGACGTACGAGCAGTACTTC. It codes for CASRVTWATYEQYF.

This rearrangement joins TRBV7-3 to TRBJ1-5; the D is unclear. The CDR3 consists of 13 residues. The V gene's germline CDR1 is SGHTA and CDR2 FQGTGA. Trimming took 4 bases from V and 6 from J, leaving 10 bases between them. The CDR3, as DNA: TGTGCCAGCAGCTCGGGTGGGAGTCAGCCCCAGCATTTT. It translates to CASSSGGSQPQHF.

This rearrangement joins TRBV2 to TRBJ2-2; D is undetermined. CDR1 SNHLY and CDR2 FYNNEI come from the germline V gene. The CDR3 spans 13 residues. V lost 6 bases and J 3 bases, leaving 8 bases between the germline ends. CDR3 coding DNA: TGTGCCAGCAGCCTCGAGGACACCGGGGAGCTGTTTTTT. Its protein is CASSLEDTGELFF.

In regard to this clonotype: This CDR3 is missing its conserved last phenylalanine or tryptophan, likely due to a read error. This chain uses TRBV12-3 or TRBV12-4 with TRBJ2-7; D might be TRBD1 (9 bases). This CDR3 region has 15 residues. The CDR3 DNA reads as TGCGCCAGCAGTTTAGCGGGACAGGGATTCTACGAGCAGTACTGC. This translates into CASSLAGQGFYEQYC.

The rearrangement links TRBV9 to TRBJ2-6; the D gene could be TRBD1 or TRBD2 (5 bases each). From germline, CDR1 is SGDLS and CDR2 YYNGEE. V was shortened by 3 bases and J by 2 bases, with 6 bases between the two germline ends. CDR3 length: 14 residues. The CDR3 region has the DNA TGTGCCAGCAGCGGAGGGGCTGGGGCCAACGTCCTGACTTTC. Protein sequence: CASSGGAGANVLTF.

This clonotype came up many times. The genes are TRBV9 and TRBJ2-7; the D gene could be TRBD1 or TRBD2 (6 bases each). Germline V lookup: CDR1 SGDLS, CDR2 YYNGEE. CDR3 length: 17 residues. Trimming cost V 0 bases and J 7 bases, with 23 bases left between them. The CDR3 here is CASSVEGGSGPVGEQYF. The CDR3 region has the DNA TGTGCCAGCAGCGTAGAGGGGGGTTCGGGCCCCGTTGGTGAGCAGTACTTC.